Listed below are T cell receptor beta chains from one sample, sequenced in a study of T cell responses to AZD1222 COVID-19 vaccine. Sequencing was performed with immunoSEQ multiplex PCR; in TCRdb, only in-frame clones are kept and a portion is missing. The sample lists roughly 110,000 clones; 90% were seen once. The sequencing used peripheral blood, collected 28 days after the second AZD1222 dose. All receptors derive from an adult who received the AZD1222 COVID-19 vaccine. The CDR3 runs from the conserved cysteine through the conserved F or W. The order of the fields is V gene, D gene, clone size, CDR3 length, J gene, CDR3 protein, CDR3 DNA. D genes are given only for firm matches. Only part of the rows carry a size: once, few, many, or a class if the clone is expanded.

v_call: TRBV9; d_call: .; clone_size: .; cdr3_length: 15; j_call: TRBJ2-5; cdr3_aa: CASSVASASEGTQYF; cdr3_nt: TGTGCCAGCAGCGTAGCTTCGGCCTCGGAGGGGACCCAGTACTTC
v_call: TRBV5-5; d_call: TRBD1; clone_size: .; cdr3_length: 14; j_call: TRBJ2-7; cdr3_aa: CASSFTGQAYEQYF; cdr3_nt: TGTGCCAGCAGCTTTACGGGACAGGCCTACGAGCAGTACTTC
v_call: TRBV18; d_call: .; clone_size: .; cdr3_length: 15; j_call: TRBJ1-3; cdr3_aa: CASSPDRSLGNTIYF; cdr3_nt: TGTGCCAGCTCACCGGACAGATCCCTGGGAAACACCATATATTTT
v_call: TRBV15; d_call: TRBD2; clone_size: .; cdr3_length: 16; j_call: TRBJ2-5; cdr3_aa: CATSRAGAGGPETQYF; cdr3_nt: TGTGCCACCAGCAGAGCGGGGGCGGGGGGGCCAGAGACCCAGTACTTC
v_call: TRBV30; d_call: .; clone_size: .; cdr3_length: 11; j_call: TRBJ1-2; cdr3_aa: CAWSYDYGYTF; cdr3_nt: TGTGCCTGGAGTTACGACTATGGCTACACCTTC
v_call: TRBV5-1; d_call: TRBD2; clone_size: .; cdr3_length: 17; j_call: TRBJ2-3; cdr3_aa: CASSLSGGESSTDTQYF; cdr3_nt: TGCGCCAGCAGCTTAAGCGGGGGAGAATCTAGCACAGATACGCAGTATTTT
v_call: TRBV2; d_call: .; clone_size: .; cdr3_length: 13; j_call: TRBJ1-2; cdr3_aa: CASNNIGSYGYTF; cdr3_nt: TGTGCCAGCAACAACATCGGTTCCTATGGCTACACCTTC
v_call: TRBV14; d_call: TRBD1; clone_size: .; cdr3_length: 18; j_call: TRBJ2-2; cdr3_aa: CASSQPQNRGKSPGELFF; cdr3_nt: TGTGCCAGCAGCCAACCTCAGAACAGGGGGAAATCGCCCGGGGAGCTGTTTTTT
v_call: TRBV15; d_call: .; clone_size: .; cdr3_length: 15; j_call: TRBJ1-5; cdr3_aa: CATSRDRGRNQPQHF; cdr3_nt: TGTGCCACCAGCAGAGATCGGGGGCGAAATCAGCCCCAGCATTTT
v_call: TRBV7-2; d_call: .; clone_size: .; cdr3_length: 13; j_call: TRBJ2-7; cdr3_aa: CASSTDRVYEQYF; cdr3_nt: TGTGCCAGCAGCACAGATCGGGTGTACGAGCAGTACTTC
v_call: TRBV5-1; d_call: .; clone_size: .; cdr3_length: 13; j_call: TRBJ2-5; cdr3_aa: CASSPAAWETQYF; cdr3_nt: TGCGCCAGCAGTCCCGCGGCCTGGGAGACCCAGTACTTC
v_call: TRBV4-3; d_call: .; clone_size: .; cdr3_length: 12; j_call: TRBJ1-6; cdr3_aa: CASGRGGSPLHF; cdr3_nt: TGCGCCTCGGGCCGAGGGGGGTCACCCCTCCACTTT
v_call: TRBV7-9; d_call: .; clone_size: .; cdr3_length: 14; j_call: TRBJ2-7; cdr3_aa: CASSSWDHSYEQYF; cdr3_nt: TGTGCCAGCAGCTCATGGGACCATAGCTACGAGCAGTACTTC
v_call: TRBV7-8; d_call: .; clone_size: .; cdr3_length: 12; j_call: TRBJ1-2; cdr3_aa: CASSPGLYGYTF; cdr3_nt: TGTGCCAGCAGCCCCGGCCTTTATGGCTACACCTTC
v_call: TRBV6-5; d_call: .; clone_size: .; cdr3_length: 14; j_call: TRBJ1-5; cdr3_aa: CASRAGQLNQPQHF; cdr3_nt: TGTGCCAGCAGAGCGGGACAACTCAATCAGCCCCAGCATTTT
v_call: TRBV2; d_call: TRBD1; clone_size: .; cdr3_length: 13; j_call: TRBJ1-2; cdr3_aa: CASTRRQGGGYTF; cdr3_nt: TGTGCCAGCACCCGCAGACAGGGGGGTGGCTACACCTTC
v_call: TRBV29-1; d_call: TRBD1; clone_size: once; cdr3_length: 14; j_call: TRBJ1-5; cdr3_aa: CSALGQGIDQPQHF; cdr3_nt: TGCAGCGCCCTGGGACAGGGTATCGATCAGCCCCAGCATTTT
v_call: TRBV19; d_call: TRBD1; clone_size: .; cdr3_length: 14; j_call: TRBJ1-2; cdr3_aa: CASRPGQTTYGYTF; cdr3_nt: TGTGCCAGTCGACCGGGACAGACTACCTATGGCTACACCTTC
v_call: TRBV7-2; d_call: .; clone_size: once; cdr3_length: 15; j_call: TRBJ2-7; cdr3_aa: CASSLKPRLGDEQYF; cdr3_nt: TGTGCCAGCAGCTTAAAACCACGTTTAGGCGACGAGCAGTACTTC
v_call: TRBV19; d_call: .; clone_size: .; cdr3_length: 14; j_call: TRBJ2-2; cdr3_aa: CASNAGHLTGELFF; cdr3_nt: TGTGCCAGCAATGCGGGACACTTAACCGGGGAGCTGTTTTTT
v_call: TRBV27; d_call: .; clone_size: .; cdr3_length: 15; j_call: TRBJ2-7; cdr3_aa: CASSFRQAIAYEQYF; cdr3_nt: TGTGCCAGCAGTTTCCGGCAGGCCATCGCCTACGAGCAGTACTTC
v_call: TRBV2; d_call: .; clone_size: .; cdr3_length: 13; j_call: TRBJ2-7; cdr3_aa: CASSSGLPYEQYF; cdr3_nt: TGTGCCAGCAGTTCGGGTCTCCCCTACGAGCAGTACTTC
v_call: TRBV7-8; d_call: TRBD2; clone_size: .; cdr3_length: 18; j_call: TRBJ2-3; cdr3_aa: CASSPGLAGGKSGDTQYF; cdr3_nt: TGTGCCAGCAGCCCGGGACTAGCGGGGGGGAAAAGCGGAGATACGCAGTATTTT
v_call: TRBV11-2; d_call: TRBD1; clone_size: few; cdr3_length: 14; j_call: TRBJ2-7; cdr3_aa: CASSYRGSSYEQYF; cdr3_nt: TGTGCCAGCAGCTACAGGGGTTCCTCCTACGAGCAGTACTTC
v_call: TRBV14; d_call: .; clone_size: few; cdr3_length: 15; j_call: TRBJ2-7; cdr3_aa: CASSQDEALPYEQYF; cdr3_nt: TGTGCCAGCAGCCAAGATGAGGCCCTACCATACGAGCAGTACTTC
v_call: TRBV18; d_call: TRBD1; clone_size: .; cdr3_length: 16; j_call: TRBJ1-4; cdr3_aa: CASSPTTGERSKKLFF; cdr3_nt: TGTGCCAGCTCGCCCACGACAGGGGAGCGATCGAAAAAACTGTTTTTT
v_call: TRBV7-7; d_call: .; clone_size: .; cdr3_length: 16; j_call: TRBJ2-2; cdr3_aa: CASSLVTHPNTGELFF; cdr3_nt: TGTGCTAGCAGCTTAGTGACTCACCCGAACACCGGGGAGCTGTTTTTT
v_call: TRBV5-6; d_call: TRBD1; clone_size: .; cdr3_length: 16; j_call: TRBJ1-5; cdr3_aa: CASSEQGAFSNQPQHF; cdr3_nt: TGTGCCAGCAGTGAGCAGGGGGCATTTAGCAATCAGCCCCAGCATTTT
v_call: TRBV27; d_call: .; clone_size: .; cdr3_length: 13; j_call: TRBJ1-6; cdr3_aa: CASSLDRNSPLHF; cdr3_nt: TGTGCCAGCAGTCTCGACAGGAATTCACCCCTCCACTTT
v_call: TRBV10-3; d_call: TRBD1; clone_size: once; cdr3_length: 15; j_call: TRBJ1-5; cdr3_aa: CASKQGLESNQPQHF; cdr3_nt: TGTGCCAGCAAACAGGGGCTTGAAAGCAATCAGCCCCAGCATTTT
v_call: TRBV6-5; d_call: .; clone_size: few; cdr3_length: 14; j_call: TRBJ2-1; cdr3_aa: CASTSGLNYNEQFF; cdr3_nt: TGTGCCAGCACCTCGGGACTCAACTACAATGAGCAGTTCTTC
v_call: TRBV7-2; d_call: TRBD1; clone_size: .; cdr3_length: 15; j_call: TRBJ2-2; cdr3_aa: CASITGQRATGELFF; cdr3_nt: TGTGCCAGCATCACGGGACAGAGGGCTACCGGGGAGCTGTTTTTT